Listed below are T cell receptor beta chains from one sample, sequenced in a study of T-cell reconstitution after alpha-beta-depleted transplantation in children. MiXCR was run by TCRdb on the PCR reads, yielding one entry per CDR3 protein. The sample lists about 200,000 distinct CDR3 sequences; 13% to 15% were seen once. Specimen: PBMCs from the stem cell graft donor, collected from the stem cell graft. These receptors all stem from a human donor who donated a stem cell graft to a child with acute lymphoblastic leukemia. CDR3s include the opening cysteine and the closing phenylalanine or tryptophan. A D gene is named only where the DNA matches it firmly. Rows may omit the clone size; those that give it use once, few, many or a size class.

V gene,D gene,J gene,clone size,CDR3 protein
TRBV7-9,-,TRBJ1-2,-,CASSPISFGYTF
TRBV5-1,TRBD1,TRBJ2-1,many,CASSGQDRGPHNEQFF
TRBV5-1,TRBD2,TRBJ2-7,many,CASSFDSGSNYEQYF
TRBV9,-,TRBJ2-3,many,CASSVALQDTQYF
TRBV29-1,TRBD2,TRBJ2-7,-,CSVRRTSGRLYEQYF
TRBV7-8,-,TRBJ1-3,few,CASSFFGNTIYF
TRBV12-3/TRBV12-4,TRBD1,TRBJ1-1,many,CASSRDRALNTEAFF
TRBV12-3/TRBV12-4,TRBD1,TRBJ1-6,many,CASSFETGNSPLHF
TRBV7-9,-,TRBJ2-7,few,CASSFPDVHLQYEQYF
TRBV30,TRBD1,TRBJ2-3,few,CAWGTGVGTDTQYF
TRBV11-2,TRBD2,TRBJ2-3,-,CASSLVLSRELAGDTQYF
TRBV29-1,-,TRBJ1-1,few,CSAINTEAFF
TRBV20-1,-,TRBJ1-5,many,CSAALSGADDQPQHF
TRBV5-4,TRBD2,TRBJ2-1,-,CASSLGTSVGNEQFF
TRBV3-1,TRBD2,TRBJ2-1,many,CASSRSGGGVLSEQFF
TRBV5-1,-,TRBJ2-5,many,CASNVGGQETQYF
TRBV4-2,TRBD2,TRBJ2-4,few,CASSQGRGENIQYF
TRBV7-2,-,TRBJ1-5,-,CASSSGGGTAGGQHF
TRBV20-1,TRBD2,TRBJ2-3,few,CSAFQGLAGRGGATDTQYF
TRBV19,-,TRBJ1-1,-,CASSTSRGRTEAFF
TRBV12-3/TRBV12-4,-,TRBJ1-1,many,CASSFQGNTEAFF
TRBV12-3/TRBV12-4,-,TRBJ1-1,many,CASRGAGRVEAFF
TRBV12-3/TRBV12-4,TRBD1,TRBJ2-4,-,CASSLNRGLANIQYF
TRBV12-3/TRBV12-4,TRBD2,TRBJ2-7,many,CASRETSGGTYEQYF
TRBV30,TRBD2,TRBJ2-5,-,CAWSVLAAKQETQYF
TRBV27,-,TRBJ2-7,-,CASRGASYEQYF
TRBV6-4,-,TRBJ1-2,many,CASSQSGANYGYTF
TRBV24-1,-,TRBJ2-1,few,CATAAGPSNEQFF